Below are 20 T cell receptor beta chains sequenced from a single sample in a study of shared clonotypes between healthy human individuals. Profiling relied on immunoSEQ multiplex PCR, and the TCRdb table lists in-frame clones only, not all of them. This sample has approximately 1,500,000 clones, with 95% to 99% found just once. The sequencing input was naive CD4+ T cells sorted from blood. This sample's subset: CD45RA+ positively selected. Receptors originate from a man aged 25 to 40 in good health.

The V and J genes are TRBV10-2 and TRBJ2-1, with unresolved D. The CDR3 spans 16 residues. Trimming removed 7 bases at V and 6 bases at J, with 22 bases between. Germline V lookup: CDR1 WSHSY, CDR2 SAAADI. CDR3 bases: TGCGCCAGCAAGTTTCGGGTTCTTCAACCCCCCAATGAGCAGTTCTTC. It encodes CASKFRVLQPPNEQFF.

This chain links TRBV11-2 with TRBJ2-1; tentative D call: TRBD1 (5 bases). Between the trimmed V and J ends, which lost 3 bases and 4 bases, there was a span of 10 bases. The CDR3 has 14 residues. Per germline, CDR1 SGHAT and CDR2 FQNNGV. The DNA for the CDR3 is TGTGCCAGCAGCTTGTTCAGGGAATACAATGAGCAGTTCTTC. Encoded protein: CASSLFREYNEQFF.

This clone has only one observation. The V and J genes are TRBV18 and TRBJ1-3; unclear D gene. Between the trimmed V and J ends, which lost 0 bases and 0 bases, there was a span of 9 bases. There are 16 residues in the CDR3. CDR1 is KGHSH, CDR2 LQKENI, per germline. CDR3 nucleotides: TGTGCCAGCTCACCACCAGGGCAGAACTCTGGAAACACCATATATTTT. Translating it yields CASSPPGQNSGNTIYF. Complete variable domain (other parts from reference TRBV18 and TRBJ1-3): NAGVMQNPRHLVRRRGQEARLRCSPMKGHSHVYWYRQLPEEGLKFMVYLQKENIIDESGMPKERFSAEFPKEGPSILRIQQVVRGDSAAYFCASSPPGQNSGNTIYFGEGSWLTVV.

The V and J genes are TRBV29-1 and TRBJ2-1; D uncertain. This CDR3 has 10 amino acids. CDR1 and CDR2 from the germline V gene are SQVTM and ANQGSEA. Trimming removed 7 bases from V and 10 bases from J, with 11 bases in between. The CDR3 nucleotides read TGCAGCGCAGACTCAGGAGAGCAGTTCTTC. Its translation: CSADSGEQFF.

The CDR3 loop reads CSAKGQNEQFF. CDR3 sequence (DNA): TGCAGCGCCAAAGGGCAAAATGAGCAGTTCTTC. V usage is TRBV29-1 and J usage is TRBJ2-1; D call uncertain. V was pared by 7 bases and J by 7 bases, with 11 bases between. The CDR3 runs 11 residues. Germline V CDR1 and CDR2: SQVTM, ANQGSEA.

The chain joins TRBV11-1 to TRBJ2-5, with a possible D match to TRBD2 (7 bases). Germline lookup yields CDR1 SGHAT and CDR2 FQDESV (reference sequence). V was pared by 3 bases and J by 4 bases, with 9 bases between. The CDR3 has 13 residues. CDR3 protein: CASSLGGRETQYF. The CDR3 DNA is TGTGCCAGCAGCTTGGGGGGGCGAGAGACCCAGTACTTC.

The chain is built from TRBV5-1 and TRBJ2-7; D possibly corresponds to TRBD1 (6 bases). The CDR3 is 15 amino acids. Germline lookup yields CDR1 SGHRS and CDR2 YFSETQ. Trimming took off 1 base at V and 0 bases at J, with 11 bases between the two ends. The CDR3: CASSLTLDSSYEQYF. DNA for the CDR3: TGCGCCAGCAGCTTGACCTTGGACAGCTCCTACGAGCAGTACTTC.

The rearrangement uses TRBV6-1 and TRBJ2-3; D might be TRBD1 (5 bases). Germline CDR1 and CDR2: MNHNS and SASEGT. Trimming took off 8 bases at V and 2 bases at J, with 11 bases between the two ends. The CDR3 sequence is 13 residues long. In DNA, the CDR3 is TGTGCCAGCGGGGCCGCGGTCACAGATACGCAGTATTTT. Translating gives CASGAAVTDTQYF.

DNA for the CDR3: TGCGCCAGCAGTTTTAAACCGGGACAGGTGGAGGAGACCCAGTACTTC. Protein sequence: CASSFKPGQVEETQYF. The chain couples TRBV5-1 to TRBJ2-5; 8 bases match TRBD1. With 5 bases clipped from V and 5 bases from J, the junction kept 14 bases outside the gene matches. The CDR3 has 16 residues. Germline CDR1 reads SGHRS; CDR2 reads YFSETQ. Full variable domain (rest looked up from reference TRBV5-1 and TRBJ2-5): KAGVTQTPRYLIKTRGQQVTLSCSPISGHRSVSWYQQTPGQGLQFLFEYFSETQRNKGNFPGRFSGRQFSNSRSEMNVSTLELGDSALYLCASSFKPGQVEETQYFGPGTRLLVL.

This chain joins TRBV2 and TRBJ2-1; 9 bases match TRBD1. Germline CDR1 reads SNHLY; CDR2 reads FYNNEI. The CDR3 contains 13 residues. J gave up 7 bases and V 4 bases, and 2 bases lay outside the gene matches. The CDR3 protein is CASSADRGNEQFF. The CDR3 coding sequence is TGTGCCAGCAGTGCGGACAGGGGAAATGAGCAGTTCTTC.

CDR3 nucleotides: TGTGCCAGCAGTCCCCTGAGAGGGGGAGAGACCCAGTACTTC. Its protein is CASSPLRGGETQYF. The rearrangement joins TRBV6-6 to TRBJ2-5, with D possibly being TRBD1 (6 bases). Germline V gives CDR1 MNHNY, CDR2 SVGAGI (reference sequence). Deletions cut 5 bases from V and 4 bases from J, with 14 bases between. There are 14 residues in the CDR3.

The chain carries TRBV27 and TRBJ1-4; perhaps TRBD1 as D (5 bases). The CDR3 runs to 16 residues. Trimming shortened V by 4 bases and J by 8 bases, and 20 bases separated the two germline ends. Per germline, CDR1 MNHEY and CDR2 SMNVEV (reference sequence). The CDR3 DNA is TGTGCCAGCAGTTCGCCCTCCCGGGCAGGGAAAGAAAAACTGTTTTTT. It codes for CASSSPSRAGKEKLFF. The variable domain in full, completed from reference TRBV27 and TRBJ1-4, reads EAQVTQNPRYLITVTGKKLTVTCSQNMNHEYMSWYRQDPGLGLRQIYYSMNVEVTDKGDVPEGYKVSRKEKRNFPLILESPSPNQTSLYFCASSSPSRAGKEKLFFGSGTQLSVL.

V and J are TRBV7-3 and TRBJ2-7; TRBD2 aligns across 7 bases. Germline CDR1 is SGHTA and CDR2 is FQGTGA. V lost 3 bases and J lost 2; bases outside the gene matches: 4. This CDR3 spans 14 amino acids. CDR3 DNA sequence: TGTGCCAGCAGCTTGGCTAGCGGCGCCTACGAGCAGTACTTC. It codes for CASSLASGAYEQYF.

The chain links TRBV11-2 to TRBJ1-5; 9 nucleotides line up with TRBD1. This CDR3 spans 15 amino acids. Germline V gene data show CDR1 as SGHAT and CDR2 as FQNNGV. The junction had 4 bases not matched to a gene; V was cut back by 4 bases and J by 3 bases. The CDR3 region is CASSSWTGANQPQHF. In DNA form, the CDR3 reads TGTGCCAGCAGCTCGTGGACAGGGGCCAATCAGCCCCAGCATTTT.

This chain joins TRBV23-1 and TRBJ2-5, with a weak D call TRBD1 (5 bases). TRBV23-1 belongs to the ORF category, with a function that is uncertain. The CDR3 totals 13 residues. The germline V and J ends were trimmed by 3 bases and 6 bases, with 11 bases remaining between them. The CDR3 is CASSHTGWKTQYF. The CDR3, as DNA: TGCGCCAGCAGTCACACAGGTTGGAAGACCCAGTACTTC.

The J gene is TRBJ2-1, the V gene TRBV15, with D perhaps assigned TRBD1 or TRBD2 (5 bases each). The V end lost 1 base, the J end lost 7 bases, and 11 bases lay between the germline ends. Germline loops: CDR1 LNHNV, CDR2 YYDKDF (reference sequence). The CDR3 extends over 14 amino acids. The CDR3 is CATSRGEEGNEQFF. The DNA for the CDR3 is TGTGCCACCAGCAGAGGGGAAGAGGGGAATGAGCAGTTCTTC.

The chain uses TRBV6-5 and TRBJ2-7; D is possibly TRBD2 (5 bases). The CDR3 sequence is 15 residues long. Germline V lookup: CDR1 MNHEY, CDR2 SVGAGI. V lost 0 bases, J lost 3 bases, and 12 bases lay in between. The CDR3 sequence is CASSYSRAKNYEQYF. CDR3 in DNA: TGTGCCAGCAGTTACTCGAGGGCTAAAAACTACGAGCAGTACTTC.

The chain has TRBV7-6 and TRBJ1-4; D gene ambiguous. V dropped 5 bases and J dropped 0 bases, with 10 bases sitting between them. This CDR3 is 15 amino acids long. The V gene's germline CDR1 is SGHVS and CDR2 FNYEAQ. The CDR3 is CASSTPPSTNEKLFF. As DNA, the CDR3 is TGTGCCAGCAGCACCCCCCCCTCAACTAATGAAAAACTGTTTTTT.

The chain joins TRBV6-5 to TRBJ1-4, with D perhaps TRBD1 (6 bases). Germline loops: CDR1 MNHEY, CDR2 SVGAGI. CDR3 length equals 15 residues. With 6 bases removed from V and 3 bases from J, the gap between germline ends came to 14 bases. The CDR3 sequence: CASSSRGLANEKLFF. CDR3 in DNA: TGTGCCAGCAGCTCGCGGGGGCTCGCTAATGAAAAACTGTTTTTT.

This sequence joins TRBV10-1 and TRBJ2-7; D remains unclear. The CDR3 runs to 13 residues. CDR1 and CDR2 (germline): WNHNN, SYGVQD (reference sequence). V was pared by 0 bases and J by 5 bases, with 8 bases between. The CDR3 region is CASSESIWDEQYF. CDR3 bases: TGCGCCAGCAGTGAGTCGATTTGGGACGAGCAGTACTTC.